This T cell receptor (beta chain) was captured in a study of blood T cell repertoires in COVID-19. Original analysis: The assay estimated nucleated cells by amplifying reference gene primers. Sequenced by immunoSEQ multiplex PCR; TCRdb stores in-frame clones only, minus some. V, J and clone size are taken as reported in that table, and D and trimming were inferred from the DNA itself. The sample has over 600,000 clones; approximately 90% are singletons. The length of the CDR3 is 14 residues. From germline, CDR1 is MNHEY and CDR2 SMNVEV (reference sequence). The junction had 4 bases not matched to a gene; V was cut back by 6 bases and J by 0 bases.

The gene calls are TRBV27 and TRBJ1-1, with 7 bases identical to TRBD1. The receptor was isolated from a woman aged 18-29 years with acute or convalescent COVID-19. Sequencing was carried out using peripheral blood. The CDR3: CASSPTGLNTEAFF. The CDR3 DNA sequence: TGTGCCAGCAGCCCGACAGGGTTGAACACTGAAGCTTTCTTT.